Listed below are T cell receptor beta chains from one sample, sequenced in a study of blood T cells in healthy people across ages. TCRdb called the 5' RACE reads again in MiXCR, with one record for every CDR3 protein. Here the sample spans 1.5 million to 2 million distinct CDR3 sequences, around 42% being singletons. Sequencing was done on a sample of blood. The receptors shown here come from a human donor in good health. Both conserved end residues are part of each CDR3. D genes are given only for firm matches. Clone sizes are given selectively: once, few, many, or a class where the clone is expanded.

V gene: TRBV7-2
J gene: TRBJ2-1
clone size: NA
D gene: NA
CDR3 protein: CASSLPLTGSSYNEQFF

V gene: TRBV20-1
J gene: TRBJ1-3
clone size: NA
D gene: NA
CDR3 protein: CSARAGGTSGNTIYF

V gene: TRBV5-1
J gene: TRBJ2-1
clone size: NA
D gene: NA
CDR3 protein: CASSLEARIGDEQFF

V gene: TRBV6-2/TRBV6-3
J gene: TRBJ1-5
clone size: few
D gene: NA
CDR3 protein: CASTDRINSNQPQHF

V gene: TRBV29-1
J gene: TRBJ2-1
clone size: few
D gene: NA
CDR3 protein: CSALSGSSYNEQFF

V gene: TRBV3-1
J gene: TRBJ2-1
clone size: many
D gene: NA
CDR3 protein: CASSQGSSAFEQFF

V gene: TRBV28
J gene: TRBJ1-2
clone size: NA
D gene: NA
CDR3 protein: CASSLSGGVNYGYTF

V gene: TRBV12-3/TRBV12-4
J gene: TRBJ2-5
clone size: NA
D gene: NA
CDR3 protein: CASSPTLGGAKNQETQYF

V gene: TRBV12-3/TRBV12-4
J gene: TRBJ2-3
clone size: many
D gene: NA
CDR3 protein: CASGGSTDTQYF

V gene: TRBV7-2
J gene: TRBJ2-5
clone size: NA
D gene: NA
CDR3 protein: CASSRRGSSAFQETQYF

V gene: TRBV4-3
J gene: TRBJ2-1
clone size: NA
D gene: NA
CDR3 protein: CASSQGMAGSSYNEQFF

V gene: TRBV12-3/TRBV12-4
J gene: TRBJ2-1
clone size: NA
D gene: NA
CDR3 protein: CASRFLLVHEQFF

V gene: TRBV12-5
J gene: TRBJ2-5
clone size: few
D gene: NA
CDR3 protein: CASGFTLQGSQETQYF

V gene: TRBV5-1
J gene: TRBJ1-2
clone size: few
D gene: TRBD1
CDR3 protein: CASSLGTGRAYGYTF

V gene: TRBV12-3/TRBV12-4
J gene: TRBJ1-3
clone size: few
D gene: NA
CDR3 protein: CASSLTQISGNTIYF

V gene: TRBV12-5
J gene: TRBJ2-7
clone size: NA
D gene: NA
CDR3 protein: CASGMDYEQYF

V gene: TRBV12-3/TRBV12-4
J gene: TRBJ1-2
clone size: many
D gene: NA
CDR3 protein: CASSLGHYGYTF

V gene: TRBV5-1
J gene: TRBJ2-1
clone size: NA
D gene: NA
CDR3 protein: CTSNFQGGNEQFF

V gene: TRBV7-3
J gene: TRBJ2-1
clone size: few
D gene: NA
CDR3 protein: CASSLYSVGLHEQFF

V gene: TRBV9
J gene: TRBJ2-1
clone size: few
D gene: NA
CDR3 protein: CASSVGLNDQTPLIYNEQFF

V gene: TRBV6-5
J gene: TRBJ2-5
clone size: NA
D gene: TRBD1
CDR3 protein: CASSYTGGVETQYF

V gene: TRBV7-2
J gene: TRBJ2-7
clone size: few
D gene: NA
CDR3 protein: CASSLGGIFNYEQYF

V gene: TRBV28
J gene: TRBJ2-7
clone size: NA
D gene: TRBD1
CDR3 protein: CASRDRVVYEQYF

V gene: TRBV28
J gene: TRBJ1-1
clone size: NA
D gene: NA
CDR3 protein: CASSLVDSWNTEAFF

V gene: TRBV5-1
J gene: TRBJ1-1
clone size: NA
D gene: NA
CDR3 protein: CASSLEGSHNTEAFF

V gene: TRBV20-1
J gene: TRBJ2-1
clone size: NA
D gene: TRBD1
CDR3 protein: CSASDRGGSYNEQFF

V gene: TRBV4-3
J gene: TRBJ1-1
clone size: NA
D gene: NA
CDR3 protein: CASSQDRGVSAEAFF

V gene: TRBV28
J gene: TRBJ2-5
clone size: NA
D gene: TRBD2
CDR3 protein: CASSFQAGGLGETRYF

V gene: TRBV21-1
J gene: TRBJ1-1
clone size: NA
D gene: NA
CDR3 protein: CASSKGSSTRDPSQNTEAFF

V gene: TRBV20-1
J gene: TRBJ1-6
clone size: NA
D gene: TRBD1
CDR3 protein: CSARGKRDRGVYNSPLHF

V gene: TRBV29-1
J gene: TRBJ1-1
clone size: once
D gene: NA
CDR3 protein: CSAPLQGRTEAFF

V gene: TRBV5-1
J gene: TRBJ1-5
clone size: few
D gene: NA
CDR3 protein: CASSLESRPWNQPQHF

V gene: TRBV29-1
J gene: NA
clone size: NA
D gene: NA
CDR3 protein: CSVERTYYNEQYF

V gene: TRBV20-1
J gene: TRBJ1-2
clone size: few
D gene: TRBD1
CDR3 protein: CSAPSGQVSYGYTF

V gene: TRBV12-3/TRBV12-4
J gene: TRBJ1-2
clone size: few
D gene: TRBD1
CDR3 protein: CASTIRQGDYGYTF

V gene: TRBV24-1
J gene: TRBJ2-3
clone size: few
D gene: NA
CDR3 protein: CATSGSTVTDTQYF

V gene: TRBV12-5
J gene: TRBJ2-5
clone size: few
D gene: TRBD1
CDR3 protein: CASGPGTEETQYF

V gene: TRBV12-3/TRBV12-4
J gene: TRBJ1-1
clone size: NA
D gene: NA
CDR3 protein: CASSFQLSNTEAFF

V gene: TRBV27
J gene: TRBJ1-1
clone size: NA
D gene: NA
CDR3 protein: CASSFFDSLTEAFF

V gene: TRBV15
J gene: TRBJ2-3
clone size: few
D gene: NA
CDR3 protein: CATSRDRGRYTDTQYF

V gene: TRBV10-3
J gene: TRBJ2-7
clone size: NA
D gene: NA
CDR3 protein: CAISGGLDTYEQNF

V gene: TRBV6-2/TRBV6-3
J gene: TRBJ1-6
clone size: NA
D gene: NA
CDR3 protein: CASTPKPDNLGRNSPLHF

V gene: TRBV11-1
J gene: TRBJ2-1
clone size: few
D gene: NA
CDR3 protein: CASSLVRSGANTEQFF

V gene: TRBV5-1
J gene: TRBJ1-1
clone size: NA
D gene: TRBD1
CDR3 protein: CASLPGQGETEAFF

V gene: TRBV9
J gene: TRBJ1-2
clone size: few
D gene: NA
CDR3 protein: CASSAPGQYYTF

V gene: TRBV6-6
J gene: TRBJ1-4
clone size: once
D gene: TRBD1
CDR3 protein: CASRKLRDRFNEKLFF

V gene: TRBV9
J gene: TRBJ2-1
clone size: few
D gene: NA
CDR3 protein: CASSVASVRAGGNEQFF

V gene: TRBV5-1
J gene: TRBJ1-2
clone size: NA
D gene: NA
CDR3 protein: CASSLVPGSGYTF

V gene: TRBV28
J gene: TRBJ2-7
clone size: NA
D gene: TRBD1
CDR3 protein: CASRVTGTASYEQYF

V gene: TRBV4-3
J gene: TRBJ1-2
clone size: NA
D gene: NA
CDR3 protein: CASSQDFHERGYTF

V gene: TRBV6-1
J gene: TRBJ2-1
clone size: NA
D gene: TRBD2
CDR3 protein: CASSGLAGGRQFF

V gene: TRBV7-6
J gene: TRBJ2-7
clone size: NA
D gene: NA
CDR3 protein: CVSSLVAGQSYEQYF

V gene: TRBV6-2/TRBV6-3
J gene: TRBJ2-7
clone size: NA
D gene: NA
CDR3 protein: CASTRTATYEQYF

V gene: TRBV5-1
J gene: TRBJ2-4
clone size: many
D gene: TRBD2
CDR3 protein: CASSWGTSGKNIQYF

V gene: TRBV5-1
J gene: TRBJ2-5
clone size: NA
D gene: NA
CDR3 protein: CASSPNPTWLGEQYF

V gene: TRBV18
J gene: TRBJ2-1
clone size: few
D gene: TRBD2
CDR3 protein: CASSPGRGGRDEQFF

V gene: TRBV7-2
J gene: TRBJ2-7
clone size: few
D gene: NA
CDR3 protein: CASLDSGPPDEQYF

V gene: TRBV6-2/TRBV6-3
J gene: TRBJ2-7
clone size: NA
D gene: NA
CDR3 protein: CASSFRSRQQETRYF

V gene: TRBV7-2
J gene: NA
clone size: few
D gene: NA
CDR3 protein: CASSSRSLVETQYF